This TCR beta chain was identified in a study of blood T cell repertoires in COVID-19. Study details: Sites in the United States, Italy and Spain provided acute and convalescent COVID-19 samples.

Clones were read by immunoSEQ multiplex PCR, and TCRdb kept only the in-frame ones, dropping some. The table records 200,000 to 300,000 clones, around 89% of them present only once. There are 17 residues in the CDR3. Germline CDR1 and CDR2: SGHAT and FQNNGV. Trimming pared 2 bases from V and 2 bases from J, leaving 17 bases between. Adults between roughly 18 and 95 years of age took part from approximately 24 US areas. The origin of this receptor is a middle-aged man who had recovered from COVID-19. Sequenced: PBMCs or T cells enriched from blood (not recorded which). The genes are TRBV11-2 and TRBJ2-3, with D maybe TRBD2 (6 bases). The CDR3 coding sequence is TGTGCCAGCAGCTTATTCCTCGGAGGGGCCGCCACAGATACGCAGTATTTT. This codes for CASSLFLGGAATDTQYF.